A single sample is the source of the 5 T cell receptor beta chains below, sequenced in a study of shared clonotypes between healthy human individuals. Generated by immunoSEQ multiplex PCR, the TCRdb table keeps only in-frame clones and is missing some. The sample holds hundreds of thousands of clones, around 72% seen once. Material: memory CD4+ T cells sorted from blood. Subset described: CD45RA-negative fraction. All receptors come from a woman aged 25 to 39 in good health.

The V call is TRBV5-8, the J call TRBJ2-6; 9 bases map to TRBD2. CDR1 SGHTS and CDR2 YDEGEE come from the germline V gene. The V and J ends lost 0 bases and 3 bases, in that order; junction bases with no gene match: 4. The length of the CDR3 is 17 residues. DNA of the CDR3: TGTGCCAGCAGCTTGGGAGCGGGAGGCCTTGGGGCCAACGTCCTGACTTTC. Translating it yields CASSLGAGGLGANVLTF.

The CDR3 sequence is CASRQNKYSNQPQHF. The CDR3 bases are TGTGCCAGCAGACAGAACAAGTATAGCAATCAGCCCCAGCATTTT. V is TRBV6-1 and J is TRBJ1-5; D not certain. The germline V gene encodes CDR1 MNHNS and CDR2 SASEGT. Trimming cost V 6 bases and J 0 bases, with 12 bases left between them. The CDR3 has 15 residues.

This clone has just a few counts. The chain links TRBV7-3 to TRBJ2-2, with D unresolved. The V gene lost 5 bases and the J gene lost 2 bases, with 3 bases spanning the gap. CDR1 and CDR2 (germline): SGHTA, FQGTGA. CDR3 length: 12 amino acids. The CDR3: CASSRNTGELFF. The CDR3 DNA reads TGTGCCAGCAGCCGAAACACCGGGGAGCTGTTTTTT.

Only one count was recorded for this clone. V is TRBV5-4 and J is TRBJ2-5, with 15 bases that match TRBD2. The junction had 8 bases not matched to a gene; V was cut back by 3 bases and J by 5 bases. Germline V gene lookup returns CDR1 SGHNT and CDR2 YYREEE (reference sequence). The CDR3 loop spans 17 amino acids. The CDR3 region has the DNA TGTGCCAGCAGCTCTCGGACTAGCGGGAGGGCGAGGGAGACCCAGTACTTC. Amino acids: CASSSRTSGRARETQYF.

The table lists this clone with many counts. CDR3 sequence: CSVEDSNGGYTF. The DNA for the CDR3 is TGCAGCGTTGAAGACTCAAACGGGGGCTACACCTTC. V is TRBV29-1 and J is TRBJ1-2, with D unresolved. V lost 0 bases to trimming and J lost 8 bases, with 10 bases between them. Germline V gene sequence: CDR1 SQVTM, CDR2 ANQGSEA. The CDR3 is made up of 12 amino acids.